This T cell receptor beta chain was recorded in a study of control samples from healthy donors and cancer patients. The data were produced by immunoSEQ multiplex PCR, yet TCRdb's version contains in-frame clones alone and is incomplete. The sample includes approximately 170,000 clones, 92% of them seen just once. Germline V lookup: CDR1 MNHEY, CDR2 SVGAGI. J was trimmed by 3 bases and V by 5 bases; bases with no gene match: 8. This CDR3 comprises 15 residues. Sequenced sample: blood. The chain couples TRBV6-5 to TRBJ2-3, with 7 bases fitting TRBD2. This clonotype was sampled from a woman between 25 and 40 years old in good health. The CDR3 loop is CASSLWGGPTDTQYF. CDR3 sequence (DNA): TGTGCCAGCAGTCTATGGGGGGGACCGACAGATACGCAGTATTTT.